Described below is a single TCR beta chain sequence and its context. This sample was taken from a study of blood T cell repertoires in COVID-19. Across the study: The United States, Italy and Spain provided the acute and convalescent COVID-19 samples. In each case, the material was cDNA or gDNA derived from T cells, B-cell-depleted T cells, or PBMCs.

The trim removed 3 bases at V and 10 bases at J, leaving 5 bases unmatched. The CDR3 consists of 14 residues. From germline, CDR1 is SGHTA and CDR2 FQGTGA. Profiled with immunoSEQ multiplex PCR; TCRdb holds only in-frame clones, not every one. Of hundreds of thousands of clones in the sample, 85% to 90% were seen once. The sequence was collected from a woman aged 40 to 55 with COVID-19, enrolled during active disease. Sequencing was carried out using peripheral blood. This chain uses TRBV7-3 with TRBJ1-6, with 8 positions matching TRBD1. Here the CDR3 DNA reads TGTGCCAGCAGCTTTGGACAGGGAGGCTCACCCCTCCACTTT. Translated: CASSFGQGGSPLHF.